This entry lists 27 T cell receptor beta chains sequenced from one sample in a study of response to subunit inactivated influenza vaccine. TCRdb fed the RT-PCR reads into MiXCR, producing one record per CDR3 protein. The data hold under 850,000 distinct CDR3 sequences, with about 18% observed a single time. The sequenced sample was PBMCs from blood, obtained around 5 days after vaccination. Receptors originate from a man in his forties or fifties who received an inactivated influenza vaccine.

This clonotype has ten or more counts. The germline gene is not matched at one end of the junction; a read error may be the cause. CDR3: CASSFDTNTEAFF. CDR3 coding DNA: TGTGCCAGCAGCTTCGACACGAACACTGAAGCTTTCTTT. The chain is built from TRBV5-1 and TRBJ1-1; D ambiguous. The CDR3 is made up of 13 amino acids. Germline values: CDR1 SGHRS, CDR2 YFSETQ.

In nucleotides, the CDR3 is TGCGCCAGCAGCTTTGGGACAGGGCAAGGCTACACCTTC. This translates into CASSFGTGQGYTF. The chain combines TRBV5-1 with TRBJ1-2; 9 positions match TRBD1. The CDR3 contains 13 residues. J was trimmed by 8 bases and V by 2 bases; bases with no gene match: 4. Germline loops: CDR1 SGHRS, CDR2 YFSETQ.

At least ten counts were recorded for this clonotype. The chain couples TRBV20-1 to TRBJ2-3; unclear D gene. This CDR3 region has 11 residues. The germline gives CDR1 DFQATT, CDR2 SNEGSKA (reference sequence). Trimming took 2 bases from V and 5 from J, leaving 5 bases between them. CDR3 bases: TGCAGTGCTAGACTCCGAGATACGCAGTATTTT. Protein product: CSARLRDTQYF.

The CDR3 loop is CTNRGQTYEQYF. CDR3 DNA: TGCACCAACAGGGGGCAGACCTACGAGCAGTACTTC. The genes are TRBV20-1 and TRBJ2-7, with 9 bases matching TRBD1. The CDR3 runs to 12 residues. Germline-derived CDR1 and CDR2 are DFQATT and SNEGSKA (reference sequence).

The chain employs TRBV20-1 and TRBJ2-5; the match to TRBD1 covers 7 bases. The CDR3 consists of 13 residues. Germline V gives CDR1 DFQATT, CDR2 SNEGSKA (reference sequence). With 5 bases clipped from V and 4 bases from J, the junction kept 7 bases outside the gene matches. The DNA of the CDR3 is TGCAGTGCTGTCCGACAGGGAATAGAGACCCAGTACTTC. Protein: CSAVRQGIETQYF.

This clonotype was picked up a small number of times. This chain connects TRBV7-9 to TRBJ1-2; the D is unclear. Germline CDR1 reads SEHNR; CDR2 reads FQNEAQ (reference sequence). Trimming shortened V by 0 bases and J by 6 bases, and 8 bases separated the two germline ends. The CDR3 consists of 13 residues. The CDR3 DNA reads as TGTGCCAGCAGCTTAGCAGGGCGGGATGGCTACACCTTC. Protein: CASSLAGRDGYTF.

V usage is TRBV12-3 or TRBV12-4 and J usage is TRBJ1-2; TRBD1 matches at 8 bases. This CDR3 is 16 amino acids long. Losses at the gene ends were 7 bases for V and 4 bases for J; bases not matched to a gene: 14. The CDR3 DNA follows: TGTGCCAGCACTCTTGTGGGCAGGGGGCGCGGCTATGGCTACACCTTC. Its translation: CASTLVGRGRGYGYTF.

V usage is TRBV6-1 and J usage is TRBJ2-1; D perhaps matches TRBD2 (7 bases). This CDR3 is built from 15 residues. Trimming left V 4 bases short and J 5 bases short, with 15 bases between. Per germline, CDR1 MNHNS and CDR2 SASEGT. The CDR3 spells CASSVETGGHNEQFF. The DNA of the CDR3 is TGTGCCAGCAGTGTCGAAACGGGGGGCCACAATGAGCAGTTCTTC.

The genes are TRBV20-1 and TRBJ1-1, with no clear D. V was pared by 8 bases and J by 1 base, with 11 bases between. The length of the CDR3 is 12 residues. The germline V gene encodes CDR1 DFQATT and CDR2 SNEGSKA (reference sequence). CDR3 nucleotides: TGCAGTTCGTGGGCCGGGAACACTGAAGCTTTCTTT. Residues: CSSWAGNTEAFF.

The table lists this clonotype with a few counts. The chain links TRBV4-1 to TRBJ2-3; 8 bases align to TRBD1. Germline CDR1 MGHRA, CDR2 YSYEKL. The V segment lost 6 bases and the J segment 4 bases; nucleotides outside the gene matches: 15. There are 17 residues in the CDR3. In DNA, the CDR3 is TGCGCCAGCAGTTCCGTCGGACAGGGAAGGAGGGCAGATACGCAGTATTTT. Amino acids: CASSSVGQGRRADTQYF.

V is TRBV5-6 and J is TRBJ1-2; D not certain. The CDR3 covers 13 residues. From germline, CDR1 is SGHDT and CDR2 YYEEEE. Trimming pared 1 base from V and 2 bases from J, leaving 6 bases between. The CDR3 DNA is TGTGCCAGCAGCTTGATGGGAAACTATGGCTACACCTTC. Translation: CASSLMGNYGYTF.

In this sample, this clonotype turned up many times. The rearrangement links TRBV5-1 to TRBJ2-7, with a tentative D call TRBD1 (5 bases). CDR3 length equals 14 residues. CDR1 is SGHRS, CDR2 YFSETQ, per germline. The V gene lost 4 bases and the J gene lost 2 bases, with 13 bases spanning the gap. In nucleotides, the CDR3 is TGCGCCAGCAGCCTACGACAGAACACCTACGAGCAGTACTTC. Residues: CASSLRQNTYEQYF.

The chain couples TRBV12-3 or TRBV12-4 to TRBJ2-2; D is undetermined. This CDR3 has 13 residues. V was shortened by 8 bases and J by 2 bases, with 9 bases between the two germline ends. The CDR3 protein is CASGTSNTGELFF. CDR3 in DNA: TGTGCCAGCGGAACTTCCAACACCGGGGAGCTGTTTTTT.

In its sample, this clonotype was seen many times. The chain uses TRBV12-3 or TRBV12-4 and TRBJ2-2, with TRBD2 matching over 11 bases. The CDR3 contains 16 residues. V lost 4 bases to trimming and J lost 2 bases; unmatched junction nucleotides: 3. CDR3 in amino acids: CASSWGLAANTGELFF. DNA for the CDR3: TGTGCCAGCAGTTGGGGACTAGCGGCCAACACCGGGGAGCTGTTTTTT.

The chain recombines TRBV6-4 with TRBJ2-7, with TRBD2 identical over 14 bases. Germline CDR1 MRHNA, CDR2 SNTAGT. The V gene end was trimmed by 10 bases and the J gene end by 2 bases; junction bases not matched to a gene: 13. The CDR3 extends over 17 amino acids. The CDR3 reads CATQTGTSGGQPYEQYF. The CDR3 coding sequence is TGTGCCACACAAACCGGGACTAGCGGGGGACAACCCTACGAGCAGTACTTC.

This clonotype was counted a few times. The J gene is TRBJ1-5, the V gene TRBV2; D uncertain. The germline V and J ends were trimmed by 7 bases and 4 bases, with 11 bases remaining between them. In germline, CDR1 is SNHLY, CDR2 FYNNEI. The CDR3 is 13 residues long. The CDR3 bases are TGTGCCAGCATAGGAACAGATAATCAGCCCCAGCATTTT. It specifies CASIGTDNQPQHF.

The chain employs TRBV11-2 and TRBJ2-7, with 7 bases identical to TRBD1. With V trimmed by 5 bases and J by 2 bases, 18 bases remained unmatched. This CDR3 is 18 amino acids long. Germline V CDR1 and CDR2: SGHAT, FQNNGV. The CDR3 nucleotides read TGTGCCAGCAGCCGAACAGGGGTTCTGGCACCTATCCCCTACGAGCAGTACTTC. Translation gives CASSRTGVLAPIPYEQYF.

This clonotype was picked up a small number of times. CDR3 residues: CASSLVPGNTEAFF. The CDR3 region has the DNA TGTGCCAGCAGCTTAGTTCCAGGGAACACTGAAGCTTTCTTT. The chain combines TRBV7-9 with TRBJ1-1; D uncertain. The CDR3 is 14 residues long. Germline-derived CDR1 and CDR2 are SEHNR and FQNEAQ (reference sequence). Trimming removed 1 base at V and 1 base at J, with 7 bases between.

In this sample, this clonotype turned up a few times. Likely a read error: the CDR3 ends without its conserved phenylalanine or tryptophan. The DNA is left out, because the CDR3 cannot be placed on it with certainty; the CDR3 is given as TCRdb lists it. This sequence joins TRBV12-3 or TRBV12-4 and TRBJ1-2; TRBD1 is taken as the D call from the table, unchecked against the DNA. The CDR3 contains 13 residues when both ends are counted. The CDR3 protein is CASSFLTGLEVSY.

The sample holds many counts of this clonotype. The rearrangement uses TRBV7-2 and TRBJ2-1; 8 nucleotides agree with TRBD2. The CDR3 spans 14 residues. Germline V gene sequence: CDR1 SGHTA, CDR2 FQGNSA. V was clipped by 0 bases and J by 7 bases; unmatched bases: 2. CDR3: CASSLAGTRNEQFF. CDR3 DNA: TGTGCCAGCAGCTTAGCCGGGACTAGGAATGAGCAGTTCTTC.

The genes are TRBV10-1 and TRBJ2-7; 9 bases are a match to TRBD2. This CDR3 has 13 amino acids. In germline, CDR1 is WNHNN, CDR2 SYGVQD (reference sequence). V dropped 6 bases and J dropped 3; count of bases not matched to a gene: 3. The CDR3 sequence: CASRPSGVYEQYF. The CDR3, as DNA: TGCGCCAGCAGGCCTAGCGGGGTCTACGAGCAGTACTTC.

The J gene is TRBJ2-5, the V gene TRBV20-1; 12 bases fit TRBD2. This CDR3 contains 15 residues. The junction had 5 bases not matched to a gene; V was cut back by 4 bases and J by 2 bases. CDR1 is DFQATT, CDR2 SNEGSKA, per germline (reference sequence). DNA of the CDR3: TGCAGTGCTATCGGACTAGCGGGATTACAAGAGACCCAGTACTTC. It specifies CSAIGLAGLQETQYF.

V and J are TRBV5-1 and TRBJ2-1, with D perhaps TRBD1 (5 bases). Germline V gene sequence: CDR1 SGHRS, CDR2 YFSETQ. CDR3 length: 13 amino acids. The germline V and J ends were trimmed by 4 bases and 5 bases, with 10 bases remaining between them. The CDR3 DNA reads TGCGCCAGCAGCCACGACAGAAACAATGAGCAGTTCTTC. Translated, it gives CASSHDRNNEQFF.

The J gene is TRBJ2-3, the V gene TRBV3-1; TRBD1 agrees at 7 bases. V lost 3 bases and J lost 5; bases outside the gene matches: 5. This CDR3 spans 14 amino acids. Germline V gene data show CDR1 as LGHDT and CDR2 as YNNKEL (reference sequence). The CDR3 bases are TGTGCCAGCAGCCAGAGACAGGGACAAGATACGCAGTATTTT. Its protein is CASSQRQGQDTQYF.

This clonotype was counted many times. V gene TRBV5-1 combines with J gene TRBJ2-3; D unclear. Looked up from germline, CDR1 is SGHRS and CDR2 is YFSETQ. Between the trimmed V and J ends, which lost 0 bases and 2 bases, there was a span of 10 bases. The CDR3 is 15 residues long. The CDR3 DNA sequence: TGCGCCAGCAGCTTGGAAGTCAGGCACACAGATACGCAGTATTTT. This translates into CASSLEVRHTDTQYF.

The chain recombines TRBV29-1 with TRBJ2-7, with D perhaps assigned TRBD1 or TRBD2 (5 bases each). Trimming removed 8 bases at V and 2 bases at J, with 16 bases between. The CDR3 runs 13 residues. Germline-derived CDR1 and CDR2 are SQVTM and ANQGSEA. The CDR3 region is CSLPRDGAYEQYF. The CDR3, as DNA: TGCAGCCTCCCCCGGGACGGCGCCTACGAGCAGTACTTC.

This clonotype was picked up a small number of times. V and J are TRBV15 and TRBJ2-5, with D tentatively TRBD1 or TRBD2 (5 bases each). From germline, CDR1 is LNHNV and CDR2 YYDKDF (reference sequence). The CDR3 has 15 amino acids. V gave up 0 bases and J gave up 4 bases, with 12 bases separating them. The CDR3 here is CATSRDGRDPETQYF. CDR3 sequence (DNA): TGTGCCACCAGCAGAGATGGCAGGGACCCAGAGACCCAGTACTTC.